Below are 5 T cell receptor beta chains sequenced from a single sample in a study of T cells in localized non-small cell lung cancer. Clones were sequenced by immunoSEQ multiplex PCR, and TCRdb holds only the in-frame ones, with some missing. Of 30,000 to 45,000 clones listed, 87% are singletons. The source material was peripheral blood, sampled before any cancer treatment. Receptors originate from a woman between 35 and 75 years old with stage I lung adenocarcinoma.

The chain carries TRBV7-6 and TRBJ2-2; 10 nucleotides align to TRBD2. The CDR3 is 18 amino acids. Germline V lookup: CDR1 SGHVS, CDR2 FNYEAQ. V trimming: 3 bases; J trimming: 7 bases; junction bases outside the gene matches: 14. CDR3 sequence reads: CASSFLSGGNQAYGELFF. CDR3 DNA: TGTGCCAGCAGCTTTCTTAGCGGGGGGAACCAGGCTTACGGGGAGCTGTTTTTT. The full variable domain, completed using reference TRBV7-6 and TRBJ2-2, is GAGVSQSPRYKVTKRGQDVALRCDPISGHVSLYWYRQALGQGPEFLTYFNYEAQQDKSGLPNDRFSAERPEGSISTLTIQRTEQRDSAMYRCASSFLSGGNQAYGELFFGEGSRLTVL.

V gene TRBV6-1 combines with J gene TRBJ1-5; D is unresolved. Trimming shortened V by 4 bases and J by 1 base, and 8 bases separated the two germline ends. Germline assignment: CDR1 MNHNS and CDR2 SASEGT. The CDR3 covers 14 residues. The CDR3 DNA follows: TGTGCCAGCAGTGTGCGGGGAAGCAATCAGCCCCAGCATTTT. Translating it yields CASSVRGSNQPQHF.

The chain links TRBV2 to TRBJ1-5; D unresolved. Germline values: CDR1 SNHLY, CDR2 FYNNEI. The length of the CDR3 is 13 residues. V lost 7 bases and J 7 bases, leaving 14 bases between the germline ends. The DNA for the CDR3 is TGTGCCAGCACCGGGGATTCCGGACAGCCCCAGCATTTT. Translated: CASTGDSGQPQHF.

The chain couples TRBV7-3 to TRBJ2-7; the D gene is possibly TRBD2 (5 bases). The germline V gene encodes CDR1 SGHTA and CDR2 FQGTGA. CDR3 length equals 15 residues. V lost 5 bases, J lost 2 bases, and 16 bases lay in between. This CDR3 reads CASSERGGPTYEQYF. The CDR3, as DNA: TGTGCCAGCAGCGAGCGAGGAGGTCCGACCTACGAGCAGTACTTC. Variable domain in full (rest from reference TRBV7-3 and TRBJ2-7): GAGVSQTPSNKVTEKGKYVELRCDPISGHTALYWYRQSLGQGPEFLIYFQGTGAADDSGLPNDRFFAVRPEGSVSTLKIQRTERGDSAVYLCASSERGGPTYEQYFGPGTRLTVT.

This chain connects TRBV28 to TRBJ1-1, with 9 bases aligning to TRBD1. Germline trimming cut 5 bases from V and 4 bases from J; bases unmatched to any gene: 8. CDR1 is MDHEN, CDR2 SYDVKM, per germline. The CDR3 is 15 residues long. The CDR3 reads CASSQPGQGTTEAFF. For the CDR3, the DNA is TGTGCCAGCAGTCAACCCGGACAGGGGACCACTGAAGCTTTCTTT. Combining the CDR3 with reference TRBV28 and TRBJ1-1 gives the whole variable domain DVKVTQSSRYLVKRTGEKVFLECVQDMDHENMFWYRQDPGLGLRLIYFSYDVKMKEKGDIPEGYSVSREKKERFSLILESASTNQTSMYLCASSQPGQGTTEAFFGQGTRLTVV.